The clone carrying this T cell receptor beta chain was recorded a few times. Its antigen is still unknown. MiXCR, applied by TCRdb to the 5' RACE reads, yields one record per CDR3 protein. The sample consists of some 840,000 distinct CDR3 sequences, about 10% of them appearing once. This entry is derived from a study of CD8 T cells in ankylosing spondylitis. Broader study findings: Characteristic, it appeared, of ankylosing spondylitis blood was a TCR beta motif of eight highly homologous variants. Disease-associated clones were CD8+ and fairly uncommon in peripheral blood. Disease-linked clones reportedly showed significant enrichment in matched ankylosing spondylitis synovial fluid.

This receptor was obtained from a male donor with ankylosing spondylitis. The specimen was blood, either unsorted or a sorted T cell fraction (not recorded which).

This chain's CDR3 is CASSSPGSGANVLTF. The DNA for the CDR3 is TGTGCCAGCAGTTCCCCAGGATCTGGGGCCAACGTCCTGACTTTC. The chain joins TRBV28 to TRBJ2-6; D unresolved. Germline-derived CDR1 and CDR2 are MDHEN and SYDVKM. V dropped 4 bases and J dropped 1 base, with 8 bases sitting between them. This CDR3 is built from 15 residues.